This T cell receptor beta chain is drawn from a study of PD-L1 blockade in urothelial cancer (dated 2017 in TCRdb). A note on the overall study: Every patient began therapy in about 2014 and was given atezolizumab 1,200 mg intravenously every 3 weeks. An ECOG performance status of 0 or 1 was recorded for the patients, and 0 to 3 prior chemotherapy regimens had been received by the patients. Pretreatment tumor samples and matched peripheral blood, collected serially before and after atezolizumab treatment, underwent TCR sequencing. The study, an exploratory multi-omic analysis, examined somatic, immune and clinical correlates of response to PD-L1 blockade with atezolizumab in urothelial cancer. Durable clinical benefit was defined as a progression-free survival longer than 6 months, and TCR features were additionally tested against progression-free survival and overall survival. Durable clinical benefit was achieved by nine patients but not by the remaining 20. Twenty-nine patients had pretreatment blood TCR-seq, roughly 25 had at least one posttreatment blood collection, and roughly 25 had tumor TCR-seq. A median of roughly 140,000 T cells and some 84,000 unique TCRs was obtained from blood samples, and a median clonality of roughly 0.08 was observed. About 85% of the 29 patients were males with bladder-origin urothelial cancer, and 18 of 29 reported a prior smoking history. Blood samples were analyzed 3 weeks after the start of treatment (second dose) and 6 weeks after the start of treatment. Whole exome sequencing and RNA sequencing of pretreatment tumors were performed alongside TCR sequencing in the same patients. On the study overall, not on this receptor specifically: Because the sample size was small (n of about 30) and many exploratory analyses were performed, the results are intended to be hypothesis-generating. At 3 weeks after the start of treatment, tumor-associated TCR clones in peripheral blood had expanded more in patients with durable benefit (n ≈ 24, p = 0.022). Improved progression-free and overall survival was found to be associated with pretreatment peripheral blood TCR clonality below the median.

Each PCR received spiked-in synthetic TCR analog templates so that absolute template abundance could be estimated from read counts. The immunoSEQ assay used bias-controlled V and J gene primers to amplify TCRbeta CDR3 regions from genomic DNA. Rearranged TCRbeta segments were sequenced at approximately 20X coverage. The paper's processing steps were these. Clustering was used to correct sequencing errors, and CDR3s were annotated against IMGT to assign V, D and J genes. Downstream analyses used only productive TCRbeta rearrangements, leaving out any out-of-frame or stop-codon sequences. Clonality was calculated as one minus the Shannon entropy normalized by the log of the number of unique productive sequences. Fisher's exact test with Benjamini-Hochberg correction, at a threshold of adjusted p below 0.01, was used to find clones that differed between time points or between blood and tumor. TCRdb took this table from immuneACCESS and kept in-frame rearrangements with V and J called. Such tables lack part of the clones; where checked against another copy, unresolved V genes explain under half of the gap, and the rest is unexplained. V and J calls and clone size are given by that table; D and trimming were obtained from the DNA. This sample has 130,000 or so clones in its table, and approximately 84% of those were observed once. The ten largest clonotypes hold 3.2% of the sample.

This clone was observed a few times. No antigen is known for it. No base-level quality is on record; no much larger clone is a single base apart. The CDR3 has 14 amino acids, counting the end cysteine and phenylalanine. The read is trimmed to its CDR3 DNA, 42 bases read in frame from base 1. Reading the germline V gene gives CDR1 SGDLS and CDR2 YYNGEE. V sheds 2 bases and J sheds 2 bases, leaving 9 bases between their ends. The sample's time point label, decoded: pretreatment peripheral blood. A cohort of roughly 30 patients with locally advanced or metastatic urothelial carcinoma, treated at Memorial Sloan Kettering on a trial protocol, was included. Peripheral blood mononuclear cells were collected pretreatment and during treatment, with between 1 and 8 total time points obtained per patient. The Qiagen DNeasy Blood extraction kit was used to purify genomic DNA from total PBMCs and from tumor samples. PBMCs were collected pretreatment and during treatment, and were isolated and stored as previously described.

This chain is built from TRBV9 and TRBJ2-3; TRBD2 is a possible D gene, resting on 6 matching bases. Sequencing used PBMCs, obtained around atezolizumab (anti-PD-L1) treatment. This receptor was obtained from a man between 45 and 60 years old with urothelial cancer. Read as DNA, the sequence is TGTGCCAGCAGCGTGGAGGACTACACAGATACGCAGTATTTT. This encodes CASSVEDYTDTQYF.